This T cell receptor beta chain was recovered during a study of T cell responses to AZD1222 COVID-19 vaccine. Findings of the study overall: AZD1222 recipients seropositive at baseline numbered only five or six.

Note on this clone: Its antigen remains unidentified.

V was clipped by 0 bases and J by 0 bases, with 15 bases between them. Germline loops: CDR1 SGHAT, CDR2 FQNNGV. CDR3 size: 18 residues. TCRdb's table, derived via immunoSEQ multiplex PCR, lists solely in-frame clones and lacks some. In the table there are 180,000 or so clones, roughly nine tenths of which are singletons. The rearrangement joins TRBV11-2 to TRBJ1-3; D gene ambiguous. This TCR derives from an adult who received the AZD1222 COVID-19 vaccine. Sequenced material: peripheral blood, taken 28 days after the second AZD1222 dose. The CDR3 region has the DNA TGTGCCAGCAGCTTAGATCTAGGGTTCTCGAGCTCTGGAAACACCATATATTTT. The encoded protein is CASSLDLGFSSSGNTIYF.